A selection of T cell receptor beta chains follows, all from one sample in a study of T cells in narcolepsy. Generated by immunoSEQ multiplex PCR, the TCRdb table keeps only in-frame clones and is missing some. Of fewer than 15,000 clones listed, approximately 91% are singletons. The specimen was CD45RA- memory CD4+ T cells from PBMCs. The source is a human donor with narcolepsy. Each CDR3 is given with its conserved first and last residue. D genes are given only for firm matches. Rows may omit the clone size; those that give it use once, few, many or a size class.

-,TRBJ2-7,TRBD1,TRBV6-5,CASSSDRDSSYEQYF,TGTGCCAGCAGTTCCGACCGGGACAGCTCCTACGAGCAGTACTTC
-,TRBJ2-5,TRBD2,TRBV5-4,CASSFSSGKGETQYF,TGTGCCAGCAGCTTTTCTAGCGGGAAAGGAGAGACCCAGTACTTC
once,TRBJ1-2,TRBD1,TRBV2,CASSGDREYGYTF,TGTGCCAGCAGTGGGGACAGGGAGTATGGCTACACCTTC
-,TRBJ1-2,-,TRBV29-1,CSVEAGYTF,TGCAGCGTTGAGGCCGGCTACACCTTC
-,TRBJ1-4,TRBD1,TRBV5-4,CASSSGTGLANEKLFF,TGTGCCAGCAGCTCCGGGACAGGGCTTGCTAATGAAAAACTGTTTTTT
-,TRBJ2-7,TRBD2,TRBV25-1,CASGSSGKLYYEQYF,TGTGCCAGCGGTTCAAGCGGGAAACTTTACTACGAGCAGTACTTC
-,TRBJ2-6,-,TRBV19,CASSSGSSGANVLTF,TGTGCCAGTAGTAGCGGGTCCTCTGGGGCCAACGTCCTGACTTTC
-,TRBJ2-3,TRBD2,TRBV6-5,CASSSGLADGTDTQYF,TGTGCCAGCAGTTCGGGACTAGCGGACGGCACAGATACGCAGTATTTT
-,TRBJ1-1,-,TRBV19,CASSVEGVNTEAFF,TGTGCCAGTAGTGTGGAGGGTGTGAACACTGAAGCTTTCTTT
-,TRBJ1-5,TRBD1,TRBV19,CASSTPKRDSKYQPQHF,TGTGCCAGTAGTACACCAAAACGGGACAGCAAATATCAGCCCCAGCATTTT
-,TRBJ1-3,-,TRBV11-2,CASSTQSGSGNTIYF,TGTGCCAGCAGCACCCAGTCGGGCTCTGGAAACACCATATATTTT
-,TRBJ1-4,-,TRBV9,CASSVVPRGEKLFF,TGTGCCAGCAGCGTAGTACCAAGGGGTGAAAAACTGTTTTTT
-,TRBJ2-1,TRBD2,TRBV19,CASGGRAGGDNEQFF,TGTGCCAGTGGGGGACGAGCGGGAGGGGACAATGAGCAGTTCTTC
-,TRBJ2-1,-,TRBV11-3,CASSLAQNNEQFF,TGTGCCAGCAGCTTAGCACAGAACAATGAGCAGTTCTTC
-,TRBJ2-1,TRBD2,TRBV7-3,CASSISSGSDNEQFF,TGTGCCAGCAGCATCTCTAGCGGGAGCGACAATGAGCAGTTCTTC
once,TRBJ2-3,-,TRBV7-3,CASSSTSRDTQYF,TGTGCCAGCAGCTCCACTAGTAGAGATACGCAGTATTTT
-,TRBJ1-2,-,TRBV19,CASSRDTGAVNYGYTF,TGTGCCAGTAGTAGGGACACAGGCGCCGTCAACTATGGCTACACCTTC
-,TRBJ2-1,TRBD2,TRBV5-1,CASSSGRLAGGDNEQFF,TGCGCCAGCAGCTCGGGGAGACTAGCGGGAGGGGACAATGAGCAGTTCTTC
-,TRBJ1-2,-,TRBV29-1,CSVEGQGSNYGYTF,TGCAGCGTTGAAGGCCAGGGCTCTAACTATGGCTACACCTTC
few,TRBJ1-2,TRBD1,TRBV19,CASSTTGGSGYTF,TGTGCCAGTAGTACAACAGGGGGCTCTGGCTACACCTTC
-,TRBJ2-3,-,TRBV7-9,CASSDFGIRGTQYF,TGTGCCAGCAGCGATTTTGGTATCAGGGGTACGCAGTATTTT
once,TRBJ2-1,TRBD2,TRBV29-1,CSVVLAGGGEQFF,TGCAGCGTTGTTCTAGCGGGAGGGGGTGAGCAGTTCTTC
-,TRBJ1-4,-,TRBV18,CASSPGGGTNEKLFF,TGTGCCAGCTCACCAGGTGGGGGCACTAATGAAAAACTGTTTTTT
once,TRBJ2-3,-,TRBV7-2,CASSYSTDTQYF,TGTGCCAGCAGCTACTCGACAGATACGCAGTATTTT
-,TRBJ2-7,TRBD2,TRBV18,CASSPRAPLAGGSYEQYF,TGTGCCAGCTCACCACGCGCCCCACTAGCGGGAGGCTCCTACGAGCAGTACTTC
-,TRBJ2-7,-,TRBV6-6,CASTFDNYEQYF,TGTGCCAGCACCTTTGACAACTACGAGCAGTACTTC
-,TRBJ1-1,-,TRBV28,CASGVQGINTEAFF,TGTGCCAGCGGAGTACAGGGAATTAACACTGAAGCTTTCTTT
-,TRBJ2-7,TRBD1,TRBV10-3,CAISEGQDYEQYF,TGTGCCATCAGTGAGGGACAGGACTACGAGCAGTACTTC
-,TRBJ1-1,-,TRBV2,CASGGARSDTEAFF,TGTGCCAGCGGAGGGGCCCGCAGTGACACTGAAGCTTTCTTT
once,TRBJ1-2,-,TRBV2,CASSAYGYEEGYTF,TGTGCCAGCAGTGCATATGGGTACGAGGAAGGCTACACCTTC
-,TRBJ1-2,-,TRBV7-2,CASRLGGVYGYTF,TGTGCCAGCAGGCTGGGGGGGGTCTATGGCTACACCTTC
-,TRBJ1-6,-,TRBV2,CASRDTPNNSPLHF,TGTGCCAGCCGGGACACCCCGAATAATTCACCCCTCCACTTT
-,TRBJ1-2,TRBD1,TRBV28,CASSFTGGGSYYGYTF,TGTGCCAGCAGTTTTACAGGGGGCGGGTCATACTATGGCTACACCTTC
once,TRBJ1-1,TRBD1,TRBV5-1,CASSLTGTGNTEAFF,TGCGCCAGCAGCCTAACCGGGACAGGGAACACTGAAGCTTTCTTT
once,TRBJ1-2,-,TRBV19,CASRVLFFSGARNYGYTF,TGTGCCAGTAGAGTTCTGTTTTTCTCTGGGGCGCGGAACTATGGCTACACCTTC
-,TRBJ2-6,TRBD2,TRBV18,CASSPSGGASGANVLTF,TGTGCCAGCTCACCCTCGGGGGGAGCCTCTGGGGCCAACGTCCTGACTTTC
-,TRBJ2-1,-,TRBV5-4,CASSLEASNYNEQFF,TGTGCCAGCAGCTTGGAGGCTAGCAACTACAATGAGCAGTTCTTC
-,TRBJ1-2,TRBD1,TRBV19,CASSIRTGNYGYTF,TGTGCCAGTAGTATCCGGACAGGGAACTATGGCTACACCTTC
-,TRBJ2-3,TRBD2,TRBV5-6,CASSPQGTRQYF,TGTGCCAGCAGCCCACAAGGGACTAGGCAGTATTTT
-,TRBJ2-7,-,TRBV4-2,CASSQESLAGAGAYEQYF,TGTGCCAGCAGCCAAGAGTCCCTTGCTGGGGCAGGAGCGTACGAGCAGTACTTC
-,TRBJ2-1,-,TRBV6-7,CASSQPGSPDEQFF,TGTGCCAGCAGCCAACCGGGATCCCCAGATGAGCAGTTCTTC
-,TRBJ2-7,TRBD2,TRBV5-1,CASSLIVASGAYEQYF,TGCGCCAGCAGCTTGATCGTGGCTAGCGGAGCCTACGAGCAGTACTTC
-,TRBJ1-6,-,TRBV4-1,CASSQGLGRTFDNSPLHF,TGCGCCAGCAGCCAAGGCCTTGGCCGCACCTTTGATAATTCACCCCTCCACTTT
-,TRBJ2-5,TRBD2,TRBV29-1,CSAAGGAEQYF,TGCAGCGCCGCGGGGGGGGCAGAGCAGTACTTC
-,TRBJ1-5,-,TRBV7-2,CASSARTASQPQHF,TGTGCCAGCAGCGCCAGGACAGCGAGTCAGCCCCAGCATTTT
-,TRBJ2-4,-,TRBV6-1,CASRPVLLAKNIQYF,TGTGCCAGCAGACCAGTGTTGTTAGCCAAAAACATTCAGTACTTC
-,TRBJ1-2,-,TRBV6-1,CASSEEKGANYGYTF,TGTGCCAGCAGTGAAGAGAAGGGAGCTAACTATGGCTACACCTTC